Shown below are 5 T cell receptor beta chains from a single sample sequenced in a study of type 1 and type 2 diabetes patients. Genomic DNA was the PCR template. The TCR beta CDR3 region was amplified using 30 forward and 13 reverse primers. TCRdb reprocessed the multiplex PCR reads via MiXCR and lists one record per CDR3 protein. The table records about 250,000 distinct CDR3 sequences, 47% of them present only once. Material for sequencing was peripheral blood mononuclear cells (PBMCs). The receptors come from a man younger than 35 with type 2 diabetes.

V gene TRBV7-8 combines with J gene TRBJ2-1; 9 bases are a match to TRBD1. Germline V gene sequence: CDR1 SGHVS, CDR2 FQNEAQ. The CDR3 is 16 residues long. V shed 5 bases and J 6 bases; nucleotides not matched to a gene: 11. The CDR3 here is CASSRPGTGLRNEQFF. As DNA, the CDR3 is TGTGCCAGCAGCCGCCCGGGGACAGGGTTGCGCAATGAGCAGTTCTTC.

This clonotype was found a few times. The chain has TRBV6-2 or TRBV6-3 and TRBJ1-1, with D possibly matching TRBD1 (5 bases). The length of the CDR3 is 14 residues. V was pared by 8 bases and J by 0 bases, with 13 bases between. Germline CDR1 and CDR2: MNHEY and SVGEGT. CDR3 nucleotide sequence: TGTGCCAGCGGGGGAACGGTTTTGAACACTGAAGCTTTCTTT. Amino acids: CASGGTVLNTEAFF.

The chain employs TRBV6-4 and TRBJ2-1; D is unclear. V was clipped by 2 bases and J by 5 bases, with 16 bases between them. CDR3 size: 16 residues. Germline loops: CDR1 MRHNA, CDR2 SNTAGT. The CDR3 sequence: CASSDVAIGFHNEQFF. In DNA form, the CDR3 reads TGTGCCAGCAGTGACGTTGCGATCGGGTTCCACAATGAGCAGTTCTTC.

The V gene is TRBV20-1, the J gene TRBJ2-2; D remains unclear. The germline V gene has CDR1 DFQATT and CDR2 SNEGSKA (reference sequence). This CDR3 contains 16 residues. V lost 1 base and J lost 2, with 14 bases in between. The CDR3 here is CSARVSLAANTGELFF. The CDR3 DNA follows: TGCAGTGCTAGAGTTTCACTGGCGGCCAACACCGGGGAGCTGTTTTTT.

This clonotype was counted ten times or more. The chain recombines TRBV25-1 with TRBJ1-4, with D perhaps TRBD1 (6 bases). This CDR3 contains 13 residues. Trimming took off 4 bases at V and 8 bases at J, with 11 bases between the two ends. Germline-derived CDR1 and CDR2 are MGHDK and SYGVNS. This CDR3 reads CASSGTAHEKLFF. In DNA, the CDR3 is TGTGCCAGCAGTGGGACAGCCCACGAAAAACTGTTTTTT.